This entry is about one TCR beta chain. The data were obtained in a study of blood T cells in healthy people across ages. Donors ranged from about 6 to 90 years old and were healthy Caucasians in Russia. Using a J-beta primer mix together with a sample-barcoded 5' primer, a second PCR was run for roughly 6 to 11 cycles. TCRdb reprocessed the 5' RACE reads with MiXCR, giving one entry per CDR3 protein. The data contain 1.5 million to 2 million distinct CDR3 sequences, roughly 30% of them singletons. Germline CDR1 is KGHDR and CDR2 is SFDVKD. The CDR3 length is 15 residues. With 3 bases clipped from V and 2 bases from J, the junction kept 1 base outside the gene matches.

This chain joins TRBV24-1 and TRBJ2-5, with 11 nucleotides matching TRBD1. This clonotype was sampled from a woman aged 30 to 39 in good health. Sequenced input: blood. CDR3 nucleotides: TGTGCCACCAGTGATGGGACAGGGGGACAAGAGACCCAGTACTTC. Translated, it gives CATSDGTGGQETQYF.